The 3 T cell receptor beta chains below come from one sample, sequenced in a study of Ad26.COV2.S vaccination and SARS-CoV-2 variants (dated by TCRdb to 2020 to 2022). The library relied on the immunoSEQ multiplex PCR assay. The clones in this table, taken by TCRdb from immuneACCESS, are in-frame only. Not every clone is retained; where verified, under half of the shortfall comes from an unresolved V gene, and the cause of the rest is unknown. Here the sample has some 400,000 clones; 89% occur a single time. Approximately 1.9% of the sample comes from the top ten. Reading the label with the study, this specimen's treatment or condition is: approximately 18 received Ad26.COV2.S at low or high dose, single or two shots; several received placebo; per-sample allocation not given. For vaccine and placebo recipients, the sequenced repertoires came from samples collected on day 63 after the first injection.

The sample consisted of peripheral blood, taken in a trial of Ad26.COV2.S vaccine versus placebo. The receptors here all came from a person between 18 and 60 years old who received the Ad26.COV2.S COVID-19 vaccine or a placebo.

J is TRBJ2-1 and V is TRBV7-3; 10 nucleotides align to TRBD2. Germline loops: CDR1 SGHTA, CDR2 FQGTGA. The V segment lost 5 bases and the J segment 11 bases; nucleotides outside the gene matches: 6. This CDR3 is built from 13 residues. The CDR3 sequence is CASSPGTSAQQFF. The CDR3 coding sequence is TGTGCCAGCAGCCCCGGGACTAGCGCCCAGCAGTTCTTC. The variable domain in full, completed from reference TRBV7-3 and TRBJ2-1, reads GAGVSQTPSNKVTEKGKYVELRCDPISGHTALYWYRQSLGQGPEFLIYFQGTGAADDSGLPNDRFFAVRPEGSVSTLKIQRTERGDSAVYLCASSPGTSAQQFFGPGTRLTVL.

V gene TRBV9 combines with J gene TRBJ2-1; 12 bases match TRBD2. V lost 4 bases to trimming and J lost 7 bases; unmatched junction nucleotides: 9. Germline CDR1 SGDLS, CDR2 YYNGEE. The CDR3 covers 16 residues. This CDR3 is CASSPRLAGARNEQFF. The CDR3 DNA follows: TGTGCCAGCAGCCCCCGACTAGCGGGAGCCAGAAATGAGCAGTTCTTC.

The CDR3 loop is CASSPRGFLGTGGSYEQYF. The CDR3 DNA is TGTGCCAGCTCACCACGGGGCTTCCTCGGGACAGGTGGGTCCTACGAGCAGTACTTC. The chain recombines TRBV18 with TRBJ2-7; 8 nucleotides line up with TRBD1. Germline V gene data show CDR1 as KGHSH and CDR2 as LQKENI. V lost 1 base and J lost 1; bases outside the gene matches: 15. This CDR3 is built from 19 residues.